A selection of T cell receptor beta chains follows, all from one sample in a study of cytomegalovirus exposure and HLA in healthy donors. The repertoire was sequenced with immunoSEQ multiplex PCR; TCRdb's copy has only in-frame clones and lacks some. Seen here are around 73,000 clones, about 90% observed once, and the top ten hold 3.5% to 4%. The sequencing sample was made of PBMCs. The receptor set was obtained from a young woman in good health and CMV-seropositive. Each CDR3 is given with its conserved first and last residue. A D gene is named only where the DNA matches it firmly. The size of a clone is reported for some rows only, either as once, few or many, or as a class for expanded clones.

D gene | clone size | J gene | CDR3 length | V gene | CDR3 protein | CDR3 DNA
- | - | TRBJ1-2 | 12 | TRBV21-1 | CASSKLSECYTF | TGTGCCAGCAGCAAATTATCAGAATGCTACACCTTC
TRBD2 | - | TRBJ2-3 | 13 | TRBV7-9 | CASSSALAGVWYF | TGTGCCAGCAGCTCTGCACTAGCGGGAGTGTGGTATTTT
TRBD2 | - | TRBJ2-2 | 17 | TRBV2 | CASTVPASGGNTGELFF | TGTGCCAGCACTGTTCCGGCTAGCGGGGGTAACACCGGGGAGCTGTTTTTT
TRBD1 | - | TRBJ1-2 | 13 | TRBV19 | CASSGTGQYGYTF | TGTGCCAGTAGCGGAACGGGACAGTATGGCTACACCTTC
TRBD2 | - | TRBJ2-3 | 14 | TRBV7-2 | CASSGSGITDTQYF | TGTGCCAGCAGCGGTAGCGGGATCACAGATACGCAGTATTTT
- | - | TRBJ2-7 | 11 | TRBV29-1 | CSVLRDYEQYF | TGCAGCGTTCTCAGGGACTACGAGCAGTACTTC
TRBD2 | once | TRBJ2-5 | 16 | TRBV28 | CASSLQAGGPQETQYF | TGTGCCAGCAGTTTACAAGCGGGAGGGCCCCAAGAGACCCAGTACTTC
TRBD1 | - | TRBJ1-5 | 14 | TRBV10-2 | CASGGDRGGQPQHF | TGCGCCAGCGGGGGGGACAGGGGTGGTCAGCCCCAGCATTTT
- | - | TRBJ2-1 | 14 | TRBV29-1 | CSVGLTSSYNEQFF | TGCAGCGTCGGACTAACTAGCTCCTACAATGAGCAGTTCTTC
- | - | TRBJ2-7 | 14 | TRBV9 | CASSVVAESYEQYF | TGTGCCAGCAGCGTAGTCGCGGAAAGCTACGAGCAGTACTTC
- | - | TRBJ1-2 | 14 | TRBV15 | CATSRDRGLRGYTF | TGTGCCACCAGTAGAGACCGGGGACTTCGTGGCTACACCTTC
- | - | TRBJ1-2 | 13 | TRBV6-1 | CASSESGDDGYTF | TGTGCCAGCAGTGAATCCGGGGATGACGGCTACACCTTC
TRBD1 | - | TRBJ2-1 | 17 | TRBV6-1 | CASSGQTGINSYNEQFF | TGTGCCAGCAGTGGCCAGACAGGGATTAACTCCTACAATGAGCAGTTCTTC
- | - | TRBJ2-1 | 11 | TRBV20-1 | CSASFGYEQFF | TGCAGTGCTAGTTTCGGTTATGAGCAGTTCTTC
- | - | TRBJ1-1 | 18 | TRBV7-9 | CASSFRNMRQDMNTEAFF | TGTGCCAGCAGCTTTCGGAACATGAGACAGGACATGAACACTGAAGCTTTCTTT
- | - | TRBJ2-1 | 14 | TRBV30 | CAWSVSLNYNEQFF | TGTGCCTGGAGTGTATCCCTAAACTACAATGAGCAGTTCTTC
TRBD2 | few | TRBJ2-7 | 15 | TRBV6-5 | CASSQLAGGPDEQYF | TGTGCCAGCAGCCAGCTAGCGGGGGGGCCTGACGAGCAGTACTTC
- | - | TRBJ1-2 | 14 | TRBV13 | CASSHRPSQYGYTF | TGTGCCAGCAGCCACAGGCCCTCCCAATATGGCTACACCTTC
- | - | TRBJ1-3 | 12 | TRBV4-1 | CASSQEAHTIYF | TGCGCCAGCAGCCAAGAAGCACACACCATATATTTT
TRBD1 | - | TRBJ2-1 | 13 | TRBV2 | CASMGQGLIEQFF | TGTGCCAGTATGGGACAGGGACTCATCGAGCAGTTCTTC
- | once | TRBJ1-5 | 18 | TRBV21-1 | CASSKDVLKGASNQPQHF | TGTGCCAGCAGCAAAGACGTTCTTAAGGGGGCTAGCAATCAGCCCCAGCATTTT
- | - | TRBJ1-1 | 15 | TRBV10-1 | CASSEGTNMNTEAFF | TGCGCCAGCAGTGAGGGGACAAACATGAACACTGAAGCTTTCTTT
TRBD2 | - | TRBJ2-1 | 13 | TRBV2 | CASSGTSGVEQFF | TGTGCCAGCAGTGGGACTAGCGGGGTGGAGCAGTTCTTC